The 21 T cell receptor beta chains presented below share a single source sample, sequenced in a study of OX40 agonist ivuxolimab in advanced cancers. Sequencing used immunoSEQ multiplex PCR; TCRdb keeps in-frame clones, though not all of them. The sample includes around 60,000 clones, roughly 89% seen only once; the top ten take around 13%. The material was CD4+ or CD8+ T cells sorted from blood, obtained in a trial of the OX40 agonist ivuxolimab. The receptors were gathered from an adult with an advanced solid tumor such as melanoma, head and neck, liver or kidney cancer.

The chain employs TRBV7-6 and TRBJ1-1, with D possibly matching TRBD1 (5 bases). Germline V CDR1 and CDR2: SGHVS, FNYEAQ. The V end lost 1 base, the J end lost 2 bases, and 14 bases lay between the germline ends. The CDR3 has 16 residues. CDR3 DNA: TGTGCCAGCAGCTTAGGGGTACTAACAGGTAACACTGAAGCTTTCTTT. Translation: CASSLGVLTGNTEAFF.

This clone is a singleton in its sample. CDR3 nucleotide sequence: TGTGCCAGCAGCTTTGGTCTCCCCGGGGAGCAGTACTTC. Protein sequence: CASSFGLPGEQYF. The chain is built from TRBV12-1 and TRBJ2-7; the table's D call, TRBD2, has no DNA check behind it. TRBV12-1 counts as a pseudogene. The CDR3 has 13 residues.

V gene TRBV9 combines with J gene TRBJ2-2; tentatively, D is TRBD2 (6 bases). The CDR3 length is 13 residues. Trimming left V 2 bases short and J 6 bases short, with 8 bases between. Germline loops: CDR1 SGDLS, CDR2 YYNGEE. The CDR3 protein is CASSVGGPGELFF. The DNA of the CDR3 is TGTGCCAGCAGCGTGGGAGGTCCCGGGGAGCTGTTTTTT.

The CDR3 sequence is CASSHLMNPNEAFF. The CDR3 nucleotides are TGCGCCAGCAGCCATCTCATGAACCCGAATGAGGCTTTCTTT. V usage is TRBV4-1 and J usage is TRBJ1-1; D call uncertain. The CDR3 has 14 amino acids. V lost 3 bases to trimming and J lost 11 bases, with 19 bases between them. The germline V gene encodes CDR1 MGHRA and CDR2 YSYEKL.

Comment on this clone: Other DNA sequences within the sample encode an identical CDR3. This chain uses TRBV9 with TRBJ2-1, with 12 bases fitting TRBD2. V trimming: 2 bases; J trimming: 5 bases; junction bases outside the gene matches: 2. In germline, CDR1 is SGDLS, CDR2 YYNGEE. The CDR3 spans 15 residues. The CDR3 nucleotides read TGTGCCAGCAGCGTTAGACTAGCGGGAGACAATGAGCAGTTCTTC. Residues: CASSVRLAGDNEQFF.

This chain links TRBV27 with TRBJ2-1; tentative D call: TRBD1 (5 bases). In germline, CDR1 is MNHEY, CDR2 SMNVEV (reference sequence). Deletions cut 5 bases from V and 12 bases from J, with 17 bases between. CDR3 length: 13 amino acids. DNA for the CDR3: TGTGCCAGCAGTCCCCAGGGCAGACGTGGGCAGTTCTTC. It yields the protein CASSPQGRRGQFF.

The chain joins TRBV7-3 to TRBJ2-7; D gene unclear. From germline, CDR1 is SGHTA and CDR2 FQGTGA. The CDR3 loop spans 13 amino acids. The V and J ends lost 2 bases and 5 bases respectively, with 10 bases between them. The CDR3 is CASSLSLVDEQYF. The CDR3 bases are TGTGCCAGCAGCTTATCGTTAGTGGACGAGCAGTACTTC.

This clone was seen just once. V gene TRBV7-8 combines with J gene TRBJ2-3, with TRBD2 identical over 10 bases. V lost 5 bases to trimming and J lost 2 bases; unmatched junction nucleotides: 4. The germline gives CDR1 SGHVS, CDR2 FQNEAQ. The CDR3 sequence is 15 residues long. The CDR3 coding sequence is TGTGCCAGCAGCCCAGCGGGAGGGTACACAGATACGCAGTATTTT. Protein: CASSPAGGYTDTQYF. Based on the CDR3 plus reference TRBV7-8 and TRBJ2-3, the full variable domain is GAGVSQSPRYKVAKRGQDVALRCDPISGHVSLFWYQQALGQGPEFLTYFQNEAQLDKSGLPSDRFFAERPEGSVSTLKIQRTQQEDSAVYLCASSPAGGYTDTQYFGPGTRLTVL.

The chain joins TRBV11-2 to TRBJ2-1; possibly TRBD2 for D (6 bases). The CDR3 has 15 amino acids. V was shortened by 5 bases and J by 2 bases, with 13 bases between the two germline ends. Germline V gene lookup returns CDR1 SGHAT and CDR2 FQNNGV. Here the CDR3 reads CASSDRDFPYNEQFF. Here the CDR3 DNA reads TGTGCCAGCAGCGACCGGGACTTCCCCTACAATGAGCAGTTCTTC.

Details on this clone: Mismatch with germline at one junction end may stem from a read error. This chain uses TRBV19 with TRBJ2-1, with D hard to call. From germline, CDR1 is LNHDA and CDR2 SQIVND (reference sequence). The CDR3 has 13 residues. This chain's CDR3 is CASSMSSLNGQFF. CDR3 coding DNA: TGTGCCAGTAGTATGTCCAGCCTCAATGGGCAGTTCTTC.

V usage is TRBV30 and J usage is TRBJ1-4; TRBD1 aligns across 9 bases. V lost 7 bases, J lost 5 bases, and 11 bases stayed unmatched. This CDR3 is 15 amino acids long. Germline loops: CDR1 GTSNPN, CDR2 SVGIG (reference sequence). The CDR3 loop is CASQEGGQGNEKLFF. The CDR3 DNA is TGTGCCTCCCAAGAAGGAGGACAGGGGAATGAAAAACTGTTTTTT.

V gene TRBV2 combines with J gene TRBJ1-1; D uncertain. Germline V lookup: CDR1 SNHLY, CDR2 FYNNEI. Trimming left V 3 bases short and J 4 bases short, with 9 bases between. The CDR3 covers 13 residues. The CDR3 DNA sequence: TGTGCCAGCAGTGATCGGGTCTCCACTGAAGCTTTCTTT. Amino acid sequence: CASSDRVSTEAFF.

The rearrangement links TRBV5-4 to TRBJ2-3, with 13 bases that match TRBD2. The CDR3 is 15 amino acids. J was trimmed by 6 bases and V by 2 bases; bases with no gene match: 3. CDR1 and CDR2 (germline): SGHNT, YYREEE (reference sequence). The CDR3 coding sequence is TGTGCCAGCAGCTTCGGGACTAGCGGGGTGGATACGCAGTATTTT. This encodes CASSFGTSGVDTQYF. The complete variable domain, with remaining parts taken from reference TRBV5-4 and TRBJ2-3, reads ETGVTQSPTHLIKTRGQQVTLRCSSQSGHNTVSWYQQALGQGPQFIFQYYREEENGRGNFPPRFSGLQFPNYSSELNVNALELDDSALYLCASSFGTSGVDTQYFGPGTRLTVL.

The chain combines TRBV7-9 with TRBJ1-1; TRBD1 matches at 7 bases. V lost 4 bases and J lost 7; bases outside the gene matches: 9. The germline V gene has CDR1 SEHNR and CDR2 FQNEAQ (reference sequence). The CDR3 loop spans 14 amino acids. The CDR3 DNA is TGTGCCAGCAGCTCACCACAGGGGATGAGTGAAGCTTTCTTT. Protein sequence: CASSSPQGMSEAFF.

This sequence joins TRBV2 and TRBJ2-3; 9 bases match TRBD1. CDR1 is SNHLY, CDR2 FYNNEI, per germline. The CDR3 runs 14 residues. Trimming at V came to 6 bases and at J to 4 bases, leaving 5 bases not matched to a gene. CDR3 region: CASRDRGRADTQYF. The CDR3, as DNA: TGTGCCAGCAGGGACAGGGGCAGGGCAGATACGCAGTATTTT. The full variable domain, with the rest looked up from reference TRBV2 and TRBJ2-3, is EPEVTQTPSHQVTQMGQEVILRCVPISNHLYFYWYRQILGQKVEFLVSFYNNEISEKSEIFDDQFSVERPDGSNFTLKIRSTKLEDSAMYFCASRDRGRADTQYFGPGTRLTVL.

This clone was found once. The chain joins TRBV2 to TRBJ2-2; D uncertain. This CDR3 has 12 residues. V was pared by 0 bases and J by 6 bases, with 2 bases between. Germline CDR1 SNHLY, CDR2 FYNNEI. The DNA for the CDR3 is TGTGCCAGCAGTGAAGCCCCCGGGGAGCTGTTTTTT. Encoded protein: CASSEAPGELFF.

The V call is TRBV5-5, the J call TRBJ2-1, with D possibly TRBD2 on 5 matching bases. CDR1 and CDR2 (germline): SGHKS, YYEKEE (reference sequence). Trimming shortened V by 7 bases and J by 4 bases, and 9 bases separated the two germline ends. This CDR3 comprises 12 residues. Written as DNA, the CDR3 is TGTGCCAGCCGGGGAACTTACAATGAGCAGTTCTTC. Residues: CASRGTYNEQFF.

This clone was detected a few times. The CDR3 reads CASSPTGKVQPQHF. CDR3 bases: TGTGCCAGCAGCCCTACAGGGAAGGTGCAGCCCCAGCATTTT. This chain uses TRBV27 with TRBJ1-5, with D perhaps TRBD1 (6 bases). Germline CDR1 MNHEY, CDR2 SMNVEV (reference sequence). With 6 bases removed from V and 7 bases from J, the gap between germline ends came to 16 bases. The CDR3 has 14 amino acids.

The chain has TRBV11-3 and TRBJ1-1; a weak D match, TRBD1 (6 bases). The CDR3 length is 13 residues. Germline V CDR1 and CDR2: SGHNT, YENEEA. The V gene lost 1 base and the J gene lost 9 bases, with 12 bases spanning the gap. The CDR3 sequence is CASSLAAGGKAFF. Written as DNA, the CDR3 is TGTGCCAGCAGCTTAGCAGCTGGGGGCAAAGCTTTCTTT. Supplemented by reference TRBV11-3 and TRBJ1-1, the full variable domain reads EAGVVQSPRYKIIEKKQPVAFWCNPISGHNTLYWYLQNLGQGPELLIRYENEEAVDDSQLPKDRFSAERLKGVDSTLKIQPAELGDSAVYLCASSLAAGGKAFFGQGTRLTVV.

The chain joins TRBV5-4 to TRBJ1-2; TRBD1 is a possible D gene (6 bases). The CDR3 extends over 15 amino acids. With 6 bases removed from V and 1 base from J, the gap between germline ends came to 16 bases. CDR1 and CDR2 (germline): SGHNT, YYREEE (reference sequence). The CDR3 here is CASNPDSFGNYGYTF. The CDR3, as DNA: TGTGCCAGCAACCCGGACAGTTTTGGTAACTATGGCTACACCTTC.

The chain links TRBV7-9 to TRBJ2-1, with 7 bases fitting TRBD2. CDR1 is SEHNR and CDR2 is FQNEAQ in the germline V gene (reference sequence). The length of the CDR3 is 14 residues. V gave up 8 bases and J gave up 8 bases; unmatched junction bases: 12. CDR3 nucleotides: TGTGCCAGCGAATCTACGGGAGGTCAAGATGAGCAGTTCTTC. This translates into CASESTGGQDEQFF.